One and the same sample provided the 24 T cell receptor beta chains below, sequenced in a study of CD8 T cells in ankylosing spondylitis. MiXCR, applied by TCRdb to the 5' RACE reads, yields one record per CDR3 protein. The table records about 360,000 distinct CDR3 sequences, approximately 20% of them present only once. Sequencing was carried out using blood, either unsorted or a sorted T cell fraction (not recorded which). The receptors were gathered from a male donor with ankylosing spondylitis or in good health (not recorded which).

This clonotype turned up a few times. This chain connects TRBV20-1 to TRBJ2-5; a weak D match, TRBD2 (6 bases). The CDR3 is 12 amino acids. The V gene lost 3 bases and the J gene lost 3 bases, with 8 bases spanning the gap. Germline V CDR1 and CDR2: DFQATT, SNEGSKA (reference sequence). CDR3 region: CSASWGEETQYF. In DNA, the CDR3 is TGCAGTGCTAGCTGGGGGGAAGAGACCCAGTACTTC.

This clonotype occurred a few times. The chain has TRBV6-1 and TRBJ2-2, with 9 bases fitting TRBD1. CDR3 size: 14 residues. Germline V CDR1 and CDR2: MNHNS, SASEGT. Unmatched junction bases numbered 9, after V lost 10 bases and J lost 6 bases. The CDR3 region is CATWDRVQAGELFF. In nucleotides, the CDR3 is TGTGCCACCTGGGACAGGGTTCAGGCCGGGGAGCTGTTTTTT.

V usage is TRBV15 and J usage is TRBJ2-1, with unresolved D. Trimming stripped 1 base from V and 6 bases from J, with 7 bases between. This CDR3 has 13 amino acids. Germline V CDR1 and CDR2: LNHNV, YYDKDF (reference sequence). The CDR3 protein is CATSRVVLNEQFF. DNA for the CDR3: TGTGCCACCAGCAGAGTTGTTCTCAATGAGCAGTTCTTC.

The V call is TRBV13, the J call TRBJ1-2, with 7 bases matching TRBD1. The ends lost 4 bases at V and 6 bases at J; junction bases unmatched: 17. This CDR3 has 17 amino acids. The germline CDR1 and CDR2 sequences are PRHDT and FYEKMQ (reference sequence). The CDR3 sequence: CASSSRQGEVLVDGYTF. The DNA of the CDR3 is TGTGCCAGCAGCTCCAGACAGGGTGAGGTCCTAGTTGATGGCTACACCTTC.

This chain connects TRBV25-1 to TRBJ2-5, with a weak D call TRBD1 (5 bases). CDR3 length: 14 amino acids. Germline V gene data show CDR1 as MGHDK and CDR2 as SYGVNS. Trimming took off 1 base at V and 4 bases at J, with 10 bases between the two ends. CDR3 DNA: TGTGCCAGCAGTGAATTTGACAGTTTAGAGACCCAGTACTTC. Its protein product is CASSEFDSLETQYF.

This clonotype was counted a few times. The rearrangement uses TRBV9 and TRBJ2-5; 11 nucleotides match TRBD2. Germline assignment: CDR1 SGDLS and CDR2 YYNGEE. The V gene end was trimmed by 4 bases and the J gene end by 1 base; junction bases not matched to a gene: 12. The CDR3 totals 18 residues. CDR3 loop: CASSPLAGGETLQETQYF. Here the CDR3 DNA reads TGTGCCAGCAGCCCCCTAGCGGGGGGCGAAACACTCCAAGAGACCCAGTACTTC. Full variable domain (remainder filled in from reference TRBV9 and TRBJ2-5): DSGVTQTPKHLITATGQRVTLRCSPRSGDLSVYWYQQSLDQGLQFLIQYYNGEERAKGNILERFSAQQFPDLHSELNLSSLELGDSALYFCASSPLAGGETLQETQYFGPGTRLLVL.

V usage is TRBV7-6 and J usage is TRBJ2-4; D may be TRBD1 (7 bases). Germline assignment: CDR1 SGHVS and CDR2 FNYEAQ. V was clipped by 5 bases and J by 9 bases, with 14 bases between them. The CDR3 consists of 13 residues. The CDR3: CASSPGQEGIQYF. DNA for the CDR3: TGTGCCAGCAGCCCTGGACAGGAGGGCATTCAGTACTTC.

This clonotype was seen only a few times. V gene TRBV20-1 combines with J gene TRBJ2-2, with no clear D. This CDR3 has 13 residues. Per germline, CDR1 DFQATT and CDR2 SNEGSKA (reference sequence). Trimming took off 3 bases at V and 4 bases at J, with 9 bases between the two ends. CDR3 loop: CSARPIGTGELFF. CDR3 nucleotides: TGCAGTGCTAGGCCTATAGGCACCGGGGAGCTGTTTTTT.

The genes are TRBV7-9 and TRBJ1-1; D is unclear. Germline V gene lookup returns CDR1 SEHNR and CDR2 FQNEAQ (reference sequence). Trimming left V 5 bases short and J 2 bases short, with 3 bases between. The CDR3 consists of 11 residues. CDR3 residues: CASSANTEAFF. For the CDR3, the DNA is TGTGCCAGCAGCGCAAACACTGAAGCTTTCTTT.

This clonotype was seen a handful of times. The rearrangement joins TRBV7-2 to TRBJ2-1, with D uncertain. Germline V gene sequence: CDR1 SGHTA, CDR2 FQGNSA. V lost 1 base and J lost 9, with 19 bases in between. The CDR3 spans 16 residues. As DNA, the CDR3 is TGTGCCAGCAGCTTAGACACCCAAGAAATAGGGTTTGAGCAGTTCTTC. Amino acids: CASSLDTQEIGFEQFF.

This chain joins TRBV13 and TRBJ2-7; D may be TRBD1 or TRBD2 (5 bases each). The CDR3 runs 13 residues. Germline V gives CDR1 PRHDT, CDR2 FYEKMQ (reference sequence). V was trimmed by 5 bases and J by 7 bases, leaving 15 bases between them. CDR3 protein: CASSPGTSGEQYF. CDR3 coding DNA: TGTGCCAGCAGCCCAGGGACCTCCGGTGAGCAGTACTTC.

This clonotype was seen only a few times. The rearrangement links TRBV27 to TRBJ2-3; TRBD2 aligns across 12 bases. V lost 5 bases, J lost 8 bases, and 8 bases stayed unmatched. CDR1 is MNHEY, CDR2 SMNVEV, per germline (reference sequence). The CDR3 covers 15 residues. The CDR3 DNA reads as TGTGCCAGCAGTCCCGGACTAGCGGGGCGGGGTACGCAGTATTTT. This codes for CASSPGLAGRGTQYF.

The chain links TRBV12-3 or TRBV12-4 to TRBJ2-1; D gene unclear. CDR3 size: 12 residues. V dropped 3 bases and J dropped 10 bases, with 10 bases sitting between them. The CDR3 nucleotides read TGTGCCAGCAGTTTCATCCAGGACGAGCAGTTCTTC. The encoded protein is CASSFIQDEQFF.

This clonotype has a handful of counts. This sequence joins TRBV20-1 and TRBJ2-3; the D call may be TRBD1 or TRBD2 (6 bases each). Trimming left V 1 base short and J 7 bases short, with 21 bases between. CDR3 length: 16 amino acids. Germline CDR1 DFQATT, CDR2 SNEGSKA (reference sequence). The CDR3 DNA is TGCAGTGCTAGAGGCCAGCGAGGGGGGCCTTTTAATACGCAGTATTTT. It is translated as CSARGQRGGPFNTQYF.

This clonotype occurred a few times. The V gene is TRBV6-1, the J gene TRBJ2-1; D unresolved. V was clipped by 0 bases and J by 6 bases, with 9 bases between them. Germline V gives CDR1 MNHNS, CDR2 SASEGT. There are 14 residues in the CDR3. The CDR3 coding sequence is TGTGCCAGCAGTGAAGCGCGCCATGTCAATGAGCAGTTCTTC. Amino acids: CASSEARHVNEQFF.

This clonotype turned up a few times. This sequence joins TRBV29-1 and TRBJ1-1; D remains unclear. Germline lookup yields CDR1 SQVTM and CDR2 ANQGSEA. V lost 4 bases to trimming and J lost 2 bases, with 11 bases between them. The CDR3 loop spans 13 amino acids. CDR3 nucleotides: TGCAGCGTTGTGGACGGTTTCAACACTGAAGCTTTCTTT. Amino acids: CSVVDGFNTEAFF. The entire variable domain, with the rest obtained from reference TRBV29-1 and TRBJ1-1, is as follows: SAVISQKPSRDICQRGTSLTIQCQVDSQVTMMFWYRQQPGQSLTLIATANQGSEATYESGFVIDKFPISRPNLTFSTLTVSNMSPEDSSIYLCSVVDGFNTEAFFGQGTRLTVV.

The chain carries TRBV5-4 and TRBJ2-2; 9 positions agree with TRBD2. CDR1 SGHNT and CDR2 YYREEE come from the germline V gene (reference sequence). The V and J ends lost 0 bases and 5 bases, in that order; junction bases with no gene match: 2. The CDR3 has 15 residues. The CDR3 loop reads CASSLGLAVTGELFF. For the CDR3, the DNA is TGTGCCAGCAGCTTGGGACTAGCGGTTACCGGGGAGCTGTTTTTT.

This clonotype has a handful of counts. This chain connects TRBV6-5 to TRBJ1-1; perhaps TRBD1 as D (5 bases). Per the germline V gene, CDR1 is MNHEY and CDR2 is SVGAGI. Trimming removed 0 bases from V and 10 bases from J, with 9 bases in between. This CDR3 is built from 12 residues. The CDR3 reads CASSYSGGRAFF. The CDR3 DNA sequence: TGTGCCAGCAGTTACTCCGGGGGGAGAGCTTTCTTT.

The gene calls are TRBV5-5 and TRBJ2-1; D might be TRBD2 (5 bases). CDR3 size: 15 residues. Germline CDR1 is SGHKS and CDR2 is YYEKEE (reference sequence). With 4 bases removed from V and 7 bases from J, the gap between germline ends came to 18 bases. The CDR3, as DNA: TGTGCCAGCAGCCCCGAGGGCGGTTTGGGAAATGAGCAGTTCTTC. It yields the protein CASSPEGGLGNEQFF.

This clonotype was detected only a few times. The rearrangement links TRBV9 to TRBJ2-2; 7 bases are a match to TRBD1. Germline lookup yields CDR1 SGDLS and CDR2 YYNGEE. After removal of 4 bases from V and 4 bases from J, the junction contained 7 bases not matched to a gene. The length of the CDR3 is 15 residues. The CDR3 spells CASSPPRQGTGELFF. For the CDR3, the DNA is TGTGCCAGCAGCCCCCCCAGACAGGGCACCGGGGAGCTGTTTTTT.

This clonotype was recorded a few times. The V gene is TRBV20-1, the J gene TRBJ2-1, with 9 bases identical to TRBD2. The CDR3 covers 17 residues. The germline CDR1 and CDR2 sequences are DFQATT and SNEGSKA (reference sequence). Losses at the gene ends were 1 base for V and 0 bases for J; bases not matched to a gene: 7. CDR3 sequence: CSARGLAEQFSYNEQFF. In DNA, the CDR3 is TGCAGTGCTAGAGGACTAGCGGAGCAGTTCTCCTACAATGAGCAGTTCTTC.

The chain uses TRBV7-9 and TRBJ2-3; maybe TRBD2 (5 bases). V was clipped by 4 bases and J by 2 bases, with 10 bases between them. CDR1 and CDR2 from the germline V gene are SEHNR and FQNEAQ (reference sequence). The CDR3 has 14 residues. CDR3 DNA sequence: TGTGCCAGCAGCTACCCGACTAACACAGATACGCAGTATTTT. Translated, it gives CASSYPTNTDTQYF.

The table lists this clonotype with a few counts. The genes are TRBV4-1 and TRBJ2-4; D is uncertain. CDR3 length equals 15 residues. The V end was cut by 0 bases, the J end by 1 base, with 7 bases between. Germline V CDR1 and CDR2: MGHRA, YSYEKL. The CDR3 sequence is CASSQDHGAKNIQYF. CDR3 nucleotides: TGCGCCAGCAGCCAAGATCATGGGGCCAAAAACATTCAGTACTTC.

This clonotype came up a few times. The chain recombines TRBV12-3 or TRBV12-4 with TRBJ2-7, with D possibly TRBD2 on 7 matching bases. Deletions cut 2 bases from V and 2 bases from J, with 13 bases between. There are 15 residues in the CDR3. CDR3 protein: CASSLRGDTPYEQYF. CDR3 nucleotide sequence: TGTGCCAGCAGTTTACGGGGGGACACGCCCTACGAGCAGTACTTC.